This is a list of T cell receptor beta chains from one sample in a study of monozygotic twins with inflammatory bowel disease. After re-calling the 5' RACE reads, TCRdb lists one entry per CDR3 protein, DNA absent. The listing contains about 450,000 distinct CDR3 sequences. The material sequenced was blood. The receptors shown here come from a human donor with ulcerative colitis or Crohn's disease, or a healthy co-twin of an affected twin (not recorded which). The CDR3 runs from the conserved cysteine through the conserved F or W.

v_call	j_call	cdr3_aa
TRBV20-1	TRBJ2-1	CSARDRTSDSYNEQFF
TRBV23-1	TRBJ2-7	CASSGGTPLGEQYF
TRBV7-2	TRBJ1-1	CASSPPGVTEAFF
TRBV29-1	TRBJ2-2	CSGGSNAGELFF
TRBV5-1	TRBJ2-7	CASSRRGMQGGYEQYF
TRBV4-3	TRBJ2-5	CASSQETSGRVAQYF
TRBV5-1	TRBJ1-1	CASSLTSLGDTEAFF
TRBV20-1	TRBJ1-5	CSARGGGSGNQPQHF
TRBV6-1	TRBJ1-5	CASKSESNQPQHF
TRBV2	TRBJ2-3	CATCTSEGGPSYF
TRBV5-1	TRBJ2-5	CASSLRDGSDTQYF
TRBV18	TRBJ2-3	CASGGASDTQYF
TRBV20-1	TRBJ1-5	CSATWGTGREPQHF
TRBV5-1	TRBJ1-1	CASSLGALGEAFF
TRBV5-1	TRBJ2-3	CASSLGRPDTQYF
TRBV28	TRBJ2-4	CATRDGTKNIQYF
TRBV27	TRBJ2-3	CASSRLSAPSTDTQYF
TRBV18	TRBJ1-1	CASSPLQGPGANTEAFF
TRBV18	TRBJ2-1	CASSPNEGLSYNEQFF
TRBV2	TRBJ2-7	CASRATSGGVYEQYF
TRBV10-3	TRBJ2-5	CAISGDRRTQYF
TRBV12-3/TRBV12-4	TRBJ2-5	CASNTGFDTHF